A selection of T cell receptor beta chains follows, all from one sample in a study of blood T cell repertoires in COVID-19. Measured with immunoSEQ multiplex PCR; TCRdb has only the in-frame clones, and not every one. The sample consists of a few hundred thousand clones, approximately 84% of them appearing once. Sequenced sample: PBMCs or T cells enriched from blood (not recorded which). The receptors stem from a woman aged 25 to 39 who had recovered from COVID-19. CDR3s include the opening cysteine and the closing phenylalanine or tryptophan. The D gene is left open where the match is weak. The size field is filled for only some rows; it gives once, few, many or a size class.

j_gene	abundance	v_gene	d_gene	len	CDR3aa	CDR3nt
TRBJ2-1	few	TRBV7-6	TRBD1	15	CASSQGQGAYNEQFF	TGTGCCAGCAGCCAAGGACAGGGGGCCTACAATGAGCAGTTCTTC
TRBJ2-1	.	TRBV11-2	TRBD2	16	CASSANSAGVYNEQFF	TGTGCCAGCAGCGCGAACTCAGCGGGGGTCTACAATGAGCAGTTCTTC
TRBJ1-3	.	TRBV30	.	17	CAWSVSAATVSGNTIYF	TGTGCCTGGAGTGTCTCTGCCGCGACAGTCTCTGGAAACACCATATATTTT
TRBJ1-1	.	TRBV27	.	16	CASSLTRIPRGTEAFF	TGTGCCAGCAGTTTAACCAGAATCCCCCGGGGCACTGAAGCTTTCTTT
TRBJ1-6	.	TRBV15	TRBD1	16	CATSTPRQGATSPLHF	TGTGCCACCAGCACCCCCAGACAGGGGGCGACTTCACCCCTCCACTTT
TRBJ1-2	.	TRBV27	.	13	CASSRGSTYGYTF	TGTGCCAGCAGTAGAGGCAGTACCTATGGCTACACCTTC
TRBJ2-3	once	TRBV21-1	.	18	CASRVGPSGGTSTDTQYF	TGTGCCAGCAGGGTCGGGCCTAGCGGGGGGACGAGCACAGATACGCAGTATTTT
TRBJ1-3	.	TRBV7-9	.	19	CASIPVPPQPRSSGNTIYF	TGTGCCAGCATCCCGGTTCCCCCTCAACCCCGGAGCTCTGGAAACACCATATATTTT
TRBJ1-1	once	TRBV14	TRBD1	14	CASSIRGRNTEAFF	TGTGCCAGCAGCATCAGGGGGCGGAACACTGAAGCTTTCTTT
TRBJ2-7	.	TRBV7-9	.	16	CASSARGLLSPHEQYF	TGTGCCAGCAGCGCACGAGGACTACTTTCCCCTCACGAGCAGTACTTC
TRBJ1-2	.	TRBV28	.	13	CAGLSRELYGYTF	TGTGCTGGCCTGTCCCGGGAACTTTATGGCTACACCTTC